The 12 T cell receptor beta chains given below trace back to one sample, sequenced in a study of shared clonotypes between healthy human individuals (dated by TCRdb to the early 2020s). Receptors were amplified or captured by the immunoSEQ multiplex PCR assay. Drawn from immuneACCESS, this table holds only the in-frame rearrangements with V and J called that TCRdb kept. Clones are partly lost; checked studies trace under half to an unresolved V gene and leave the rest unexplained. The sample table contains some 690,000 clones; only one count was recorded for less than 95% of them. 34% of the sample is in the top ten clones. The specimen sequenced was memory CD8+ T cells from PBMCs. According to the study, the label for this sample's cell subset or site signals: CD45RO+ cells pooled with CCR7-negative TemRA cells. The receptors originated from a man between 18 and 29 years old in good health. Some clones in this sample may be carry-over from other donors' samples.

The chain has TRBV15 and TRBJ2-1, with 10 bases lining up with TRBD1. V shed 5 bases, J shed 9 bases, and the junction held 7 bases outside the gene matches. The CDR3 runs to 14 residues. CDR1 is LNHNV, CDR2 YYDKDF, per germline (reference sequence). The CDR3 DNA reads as TGTGCCACCAGCGACAGGGGGCTGAGTGGTGAGCAGTTCTTC. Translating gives CATSDRGLSGEQFF. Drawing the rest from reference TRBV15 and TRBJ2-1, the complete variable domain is DAMVIQNPRYQVTQFGKPVTLSCSQTLNHNVMYWYQQKSSQAPKLLFHYYDKDFNNEADTPDNFQSRRPNTSFCFLDIRSPGLGDTAMYLCATSDRGLSGEQFFGPGTRLTVL.

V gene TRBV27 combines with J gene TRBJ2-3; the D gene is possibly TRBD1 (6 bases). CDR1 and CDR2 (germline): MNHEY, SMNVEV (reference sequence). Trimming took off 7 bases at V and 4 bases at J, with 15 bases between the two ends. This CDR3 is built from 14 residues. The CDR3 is CASTLTGSADTQYF. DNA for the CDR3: TGTGCCAGCACCCTGACAGGATCGGCAGATACGCAGTATTTT.

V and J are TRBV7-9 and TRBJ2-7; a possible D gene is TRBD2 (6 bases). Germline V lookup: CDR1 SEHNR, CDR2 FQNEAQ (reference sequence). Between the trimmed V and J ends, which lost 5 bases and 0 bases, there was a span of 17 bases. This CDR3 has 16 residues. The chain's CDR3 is CASSPRRGGLSYEQYF. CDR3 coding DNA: TGTGCCAGCAGCCCCCGGAGGGGCGGGCTCTCCTACGAGCAGTACTTC.

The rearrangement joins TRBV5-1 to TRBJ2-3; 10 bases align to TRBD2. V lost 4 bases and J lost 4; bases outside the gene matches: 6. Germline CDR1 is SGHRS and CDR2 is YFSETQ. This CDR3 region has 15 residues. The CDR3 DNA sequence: TGCGCCAGCAGCGAGGGACTAGCGATCGCAGATACGCAGTATTTT. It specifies CASSEGLAIADTQYF.

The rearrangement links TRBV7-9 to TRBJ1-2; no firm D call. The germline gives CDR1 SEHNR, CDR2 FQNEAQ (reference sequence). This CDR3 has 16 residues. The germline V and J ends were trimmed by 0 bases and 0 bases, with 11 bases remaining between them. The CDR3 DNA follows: TGTGCCAGCAGCTTAGCTTCCGGGTTTGCTAACTATGGCTACACCTTC. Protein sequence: CASSLASGFANYGYTF. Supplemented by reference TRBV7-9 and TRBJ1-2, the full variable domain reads DTGVSQNPRHKITKRGQNVTFRCDPISEHNRLYWYRQTLGQGPEFLTYFQNEAQLEKSRLLSDRFSAERPKGSFSTLEIQRTEQGDSAMYLCASSLASGFANYGYTFGSGTRLTVV.

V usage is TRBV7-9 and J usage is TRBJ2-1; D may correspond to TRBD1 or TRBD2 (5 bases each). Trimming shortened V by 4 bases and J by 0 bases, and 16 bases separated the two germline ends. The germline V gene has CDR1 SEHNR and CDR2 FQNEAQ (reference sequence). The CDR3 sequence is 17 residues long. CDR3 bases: TGTGCCAGCAGCTCCCCCGGGGCTCCTCACTCCTACAATGAGCAGTTCTTC. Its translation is CASSSPGAPHSYNEQFF.

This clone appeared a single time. CDR3 nucleotides: TGTGCCAGCAGCTTAGGGGCACTGACCTACGAGCAGTACTTC. Residues: CASSLGALTYEQYF. The V and J genes are TRBV7-8 and TRBJ2-7; D is unresolved. The V end lost 1 base, the J end lost 2 bases, and 9 bases lay between the germline ends. There are 14 residues in the CDR3. The germline V gene has CDR1 SGHVS and CDR2 FQNEAQ.

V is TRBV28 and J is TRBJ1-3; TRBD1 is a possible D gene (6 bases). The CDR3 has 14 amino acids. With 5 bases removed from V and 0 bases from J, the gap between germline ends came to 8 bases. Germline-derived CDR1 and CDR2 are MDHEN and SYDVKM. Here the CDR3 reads CASSADSSGNTIYF. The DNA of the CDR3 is TGTGCCAGCAGTGCGGACAGCTCTGGAAACACCATATATTTT.

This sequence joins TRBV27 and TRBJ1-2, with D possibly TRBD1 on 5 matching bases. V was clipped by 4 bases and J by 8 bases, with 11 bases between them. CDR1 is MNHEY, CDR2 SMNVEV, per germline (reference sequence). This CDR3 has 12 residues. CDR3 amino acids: CASSSTVGGYTF. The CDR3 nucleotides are TGTGCCAGCAGTTCGACAGTTGGAGGCTACACCTTC.

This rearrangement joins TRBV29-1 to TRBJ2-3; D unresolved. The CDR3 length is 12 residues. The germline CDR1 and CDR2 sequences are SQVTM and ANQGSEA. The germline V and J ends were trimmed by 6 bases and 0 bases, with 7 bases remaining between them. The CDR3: CSVARSTDTQYF. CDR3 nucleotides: TGCAGCGTCGCAAGAAGCACAGATACGCAGTATTTT.

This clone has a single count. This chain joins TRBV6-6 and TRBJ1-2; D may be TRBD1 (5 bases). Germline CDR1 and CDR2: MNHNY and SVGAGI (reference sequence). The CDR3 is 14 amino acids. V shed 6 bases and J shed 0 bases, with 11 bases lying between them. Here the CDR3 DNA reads TGTGCCAGCAGCGGGGACGGTTCTAACTATGGCTACACCTTC. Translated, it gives CASSGDGSNYGYTF.

The CDR3 DNA follows: TGTGCCAGCAGCTTTGGCGGGGTCCTTAACGAGCAGTACTTC. This gives the protein CASSFGGVLNEQYF. The chain employs TRBV7-9 and TRBJ2-7, with D possibly being TRBD2 (6 bases). Trimming took 3 bases from V and 5 from J, leaving 14 bases between them. CDR1 is SEHNR, CDR2 FQNEAQ, per germline (reference sequence). The CDR3 totals 14 residues.